The 7 T cell receptor beta chains below come from one sample, sequenced in a study of OX40 agonist ivuxolimab in advanced cancers. The assay was immunoSEQ multiplex PCR, and TCRdb's table has in-frame clones only and misses some. The table includes about 62,000 clones, around 90% detected once. Material: CD4+ or CD8+ T cells sorted from blood, obtained in a trial of the OX40 agonist ivuxolimab. The receptors were gathered from an adult with an advanced solid tumor such as melanoma, head and neck, liver or kidney cancer.

This clone was counted a single time. The CDR3 nucleotides are TGTGCCAGCAGCTTACGATATACTAGCTCCGAACCGGATGAGCAGTTCTTC. It encodes CASSLRYTSSEPDEQFF. The chain combines TRBV11-3 with TRBJ2-1; maybe TRBD2 (6 bases). Deletions cut 2 bases from V and 8 bases from J, with 22 bases between. The CDR3 consists of 17 residues. In germline, CDR1 is SGHNT, CDR2 YENEEA.

This sequence joins TRBV21-1 and TRBJ1-2; the table's D call, TRBD1, has no DNA check behind it. TRBV21-1 is designated a pseudogene. This CDR3 has 17 amino acids. CDR3 sequence: CASSVQGNLAANYGYTF. The CDR3 region has the DNA TGTGCCAGCAGCGTACAGGGAAACCTTGCCGCTAACTATGGCTACACCTTC.

This sequence joins TRBV5-1 and TRBJ2-7; D is perhaps TRBD1 (5 bases). CDR3 length: 15 residues. V was pared by 2 bases and J by 3 bases, with 15 bases between. Germline assignment: CDR1 SGHRS and CDR2 YFSETQ. In nucleotides, the CDR3 is TGCGCCAGCAGCTTAGGGGTTTCCACCATCTACGAGCAGTACTTC. This translates into CASSLGVSTIYEQYF.

This chain connects TRBV6-6 to TRBJ2-3; D unclear. CDR1 is MNHNY, CDR2 SVGAGI, per germline (reference sequence). Deletions cut 6 bases from V and 1 base from J, with 8 bases between. This CDR3 has 13 amino acids. CDR3 region: CASSPDGTDTQYF. The CDR3 DNA reads as TGTGCCAGCAGCCCTGACGGCACAGATACGCAGTATTTT.

The chain couples TRBV11-1 to TRBJ2-3; D may be TRBD2 (5 bases). Trimming removed 5 bases from V and 5 bases from J, with 20 bases in between. The CDR3 loop spans 16 amino acids. Germline assignment: CDR1 SGHAT and CDR2 FQDESV (reference sequence). The CDR3 loop reads CASSLFRGSGGDTQYF. CDR3 bases: TGTGCCAGCAGCCTCTTTCGAGGGAGTGGTGGAGATACGCAGTATTTT.

This clone was seen once. The chain is built from TRBV5-1 and TRBJ2-6, with D possibly called TRBD1 or TRBD2 (5 bases each). The CDR3 has 15 residues. Trimming cost V 4 bases and J 0 bases, with 8 bases left between them. Germline CDR1 and CDR2: SGHRS and YFSETQ. The CDR3 coding sequence is TGCGCCAGCAGCACGGGGCCCTCTGGGGCCAACGTCCTGACTTTC. Translating gives CASSTGPSGANVLTF.

The chain recombines TRBV9 with TRBJ2-5; D possibly uses TRBD1 or TRBD2 (5 bases each). The germline CDR1 and CDR2 sequences are SGDLS and YYNGEE. V was trimmed by 1 base and J by 5 bases, leaving 15 bases between them. This CDR3 has 15 amino acids. The DNA of the CDR3 is TGTGCCAGCAGCGTACGAAGCGGAGCAGGGGAGACCCAGTACTTC. As protein: CASSVRSGAGETQYF.